This T cell receptor (beta chain) is from a study of T-cell reconstitution after alpha-beta-depleted transplantation in children. This clonotype has ten or more counts. What it recognizes is unknown. Study results and limitations: At around two months after transplant, the alpha-beta T cells were reportedly derived from several hundred expanded clones that came from non-depleted graft cells. TCRbeta diversity was high at day 60 in some patients (a result of surviving recipient T cells and thymic progenitors). It was newly produced T cells that mostly accounted for T-cell counts and diversity one year after transplant.

Library preparation (for TCRbeta) was performed with unique molecular identifiers. TCRdb itself ran the PCR reads through MiXCR, one entry per CDR3 protein. The sample yields fewer than 350,000 distinct CDR3 sequences, over 7% seen once. The material sequenced was peripheral blood, taken 360 days after TCRalphabeta/CD19-depleted stem cell transplant. This TCR derives from a female patient aged 2 to 10 who had a stem cell transplant for Fanconi anemia, so the T cells may come from the graft donor.

CDR3 bases: TGTGCCAGCAGCTTTCTTTTTAGCGGCAATGAGCAGTTCTTC. As protein: CASSFLFSGNEQFF. The chain joins TRBV7-2 to TRBJ2-1, with D possibly TRBD2 on 6 matching bases. Germline lookup yields CDR1 SGHTA and CDR2 FQGNSA. Deletions cut 3 bases from V and 6 bases from J, with 12 bases between. The CDR3 runs to 14 residues.